Below, one T cell receptor beta chain is given with its context. Its antigen is still unknown. This sample stems from a study of shared clonotypes between healthy human individuals. Study observations and caveats: The four-donor shared clonotypes exceeded non-shared clonotypes in generation probability, with non-shared ones scoring lower. Larger estimated richness was generally recorded for naive subsets relative to memory subsets.

TCRdb's table, derived via immunoSEQ multiplex PCR, lists solely in-frame clones and lacks some. The sample includes roughly 500,000 clones, approximately 94% of them seen just once. Donors had no recently reported acute infections or vaccinations and were HIV-negative. This CDR3 comprises 15 residues. Per the germline V gene, CDR1 is MNHNS and CDR2 is SASEGT. V was cut by 2 bases and J by 5 bases, with 15 bases left in between. V usage is TRBV6-1 and J usage is TRBJ1-1; perhaps TRBD1 as D (6 bases). This TCR derives from a woman aged 25 to 45 in good health. Material for sequencing was naive CD4+ T cells sorted from blood. Indicated subset: CD45RA+ positively selected. In DNA form, the CDR3 reads TGTGCCAGCAGTGAACTTTCAGGGGTTAGGACTGAAGCTTTCTTT. Encoded protein: CASSELSGVRTEAFF.